This T cell receptor beta chain was captured by sequencing in a study of lymphopenia after photon versus proton radiotherapy. TCRdb's copy holds only in-frame clones and misses some; the assay was immunoSEQ multiplex PCR. The sample yields 25,000 to 30,000 clones, approximately 85% seen once. CDR3 length equals 15 residues. V was shortened by 6 bases and J by 4 bases, with 15 bases between the two germline ends. The germline CDR1 and CDR2 sequences are SGHAT and FQNNGV. Findings and caveats of the study: Oligoclonal CD8+ Temra expansion after nadir drove photon patients' diversity drop. Only patients who died were analyzed for survival; proton advantage is unproven. Larger post-nadir TCR diversity loss correlated inversely with survival in deceased patients.

Notes on this clone: The antigen is unknown.

The specimen comprised peripheral blood, sampled from a patient treated with photon-based radiotherapy. The chain carries TRBV11-2 and TRBJ1-4, with D perhaps TRBD1 (5 bases). The clonotype was recovered from a man aged 50-60 years with gastric cancer. CDR3 amino acids: CASSLWGKNNEKLFF. The CDR3 DNA follows: TGTGCCAGCAGTCTATGGGGCAAAAATAATGAAAAACTGTTTTTT.